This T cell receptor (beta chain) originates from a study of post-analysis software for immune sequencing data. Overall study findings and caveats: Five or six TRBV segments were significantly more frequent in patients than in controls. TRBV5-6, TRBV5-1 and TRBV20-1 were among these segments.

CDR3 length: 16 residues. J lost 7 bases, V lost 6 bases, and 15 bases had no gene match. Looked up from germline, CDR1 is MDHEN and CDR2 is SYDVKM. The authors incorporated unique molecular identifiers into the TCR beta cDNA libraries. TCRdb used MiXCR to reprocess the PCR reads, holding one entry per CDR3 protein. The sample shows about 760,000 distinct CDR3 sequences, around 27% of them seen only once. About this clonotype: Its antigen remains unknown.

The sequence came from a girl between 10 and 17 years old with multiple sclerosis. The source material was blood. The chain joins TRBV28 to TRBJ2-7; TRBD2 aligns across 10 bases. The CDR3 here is CASRNPGLAPRNEQYF. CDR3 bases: TGTGCCAGCAGAAATCCGGGACTAGCGCCACGGAATGAGCAGTACTTC.